This T cell receptor (beta chain) emerged from a study of blood T cells in healthy people across ages. Study results and limitations: The fall in TCR beta diversity per million T cells was roughly linear with age.

CDR1 and CDR2 (germline): SGHDN, FVKESK. CDR3 length equals 12 residues. V was shortened by 0 bases and J by 14 bases, with 13 bases between the two germline ends. Next came a second PCR, run for roughly 6 to 11 cycles, which used a sample-barcoded 5' primer along with a J-beta primer mix. A single record per CDR3 protein comes from TCRdb applying MiXCR to the 5' RACE reads. The sample has about 800,000 distinct CDR3 sequences, about 25% seen once; the top ten hold 3% to 4.5%. Comment on this clonotype: Its matching antigen is unknown.

A further study also used this sample, focusing on T cells of mothers and their children.

The V and J genes are TRBV14 and TRBJ1-1; no reliable D call. The sequenced sample consisted of blood. This clonotype was sampled from a boy under 18 in good health. CDR3: CASSQDVTLRFF. The DNA for the CDR3 is TGTGCCAGCAGCCAAGATGTGACCCTTAGGTTCTTT.